These 29 T cell receptor beta chains were sequenced from one sample in a study of beta chain features in type 1 diabetes. Study-wide results and limits: In all four CD4+ subsets, TCRB CDR3 length was significantly, moderately reduced in type 1 diabetes.

The entirety of the isolated RNA underwent reverse transcription, so expressed TCRB transcripts were sequenced. Sequencing used immunoSEQ multiplex PCR; TCRdb keeps in-frame clones, though not all of them. The sample shows 150,000 to 200,000 clones, roughly 59% of them seen only once. Their antigen targets remain unknown. Sequencing was performed on naive CD4+ T cells from blood. Receptors were obtained from a man between 25 and 39 years old with type 1 diabetes.

This rearrangement joins TRBV4-1 to TRBJ2-1, with D perhaps matching TRBD1 (5 bases). V lost 6 bases and J 6 bases, leaving 21 bases between the germline ends. Germline V gene data show CDR1 as MGHRA and CDR2 as YSYEKL. The CDR3 sequence is 16 residues long. The CDR3 region has the DNA TGCGCCAGCAGATGGGCTCAGGAAGGGGTGGTCAATGAGCAGTTCTTC. It yields the protein CASRWAQEGVVNEQFF.

The chain employs TRBV7-9 and TRBJ1-5; D perhaps matches TRBD1 (5 bases). Looked up from germline, CDR1 is SEHNR and CDR2 is FQNEAQ (reference sequence). V gave up 3 bases and J gave up 0 bases, with 6 bases separating them. This CDR3 is built from 14 residues. CDR3 protein: CASSLTDSNQPQHF. CDR3 nucleotides: TGTGCCAGCAGCTTGACAGATAGCAATCAGCCCCAGCATTTT.

The CDR3 DNA follows: TGCGCCAGCAGCCAAACCCGAACCGGGGAGCTGTTTTTT. This sequence encodes CASSQTRTGELFF. The rearrangement links TRBV4-3 to TRBJ2-2; D remains unclear. Germline V gene data show CDR1 as LGHNA and CDR2 as YSLEER. Between the trimmed V and J ends, which lost 2 bases and 5 bases, there was a span of 6 bases. The CDR3 has 13 residues.

The chain uses TRBV5-6 and TRBJ1-6; D unresolved. Germline V gene data show CDR1 as SGHDT and CDR2 as YYEEEE. This CDR3 has 14 amino acids. V lost 0 bases and J lost 9, with 10 bases in between. CDR3 in DNA: TGTGCCAGCAGCTTGGAAAGAAGCGGTTCACCCCTCCACTTT. It translates to CASSLERSGSPLHF.

Worth noting for this clone: The germline gene is not matched at one end of the junction; a read error may be the cause. This rearrangement joins TRBV7-7 to TRBJ2-3; 10 bases agree with TRBD2. This CDR3 comprises 15 residues. In germline, CDR1 is SSHAT, CDR2 FNYEAQ (reference sequence). The CDR3 is CASSSGTSGTDTQYF. CDR3 DNA: TGTGCTAGCAGCTCCGGGACTAGCGGCACAGATACGCAGTATTTT.

This chain joins TRBV11-2 and TRBJ1-6, with D possibly being TRBD1 (5 bases). The CDR3 is made up of 12 amino acids. Germline values: CDR1 SGHAT, CDR2 FQNNGV. Trimming took off 3 bases at V and 9 bases at J, with 6 bases between the two ends. Here the CDR3 DNA reads TGTGCCAGCAGCTTGACAGTTTCACCCCTCCACTTT. Translating gives CASSLTVSPLHF.

This clone was seen only once. The chain employs TRBV20-1 and TRBJ2-1; no firm D call. With 5 bases removed from V and 4 bases from J, the gap between germline ends came to 6 bases. The CDR3 loop spans 11 amino acids. Germline V lookup: CDR1 DFQATT, CDR2 SNEGSKA (reference sequence). In DNA form, the CDR3 reads TGCAGTGCTCTCTCGTACAATGAGCAGTTCTTC. As protein: CSALSYNEQFF.

The CDR3 region is CASSPLNEQFF. The DNA for the CDR3 is TGTGCCAGCAGTCCCCTCAATGAGCAGTTCTTC. J is TRBJ2-1 and V is TRBV28; D uncertain. The CDR3 extends over 11 amino acids. The germline gives CDR1 MDHEN, CDR2 SYDVKM. V lost 5 bases to trimming and J lost 6 bases, with 5 bases between them. The full variable domain, rest sourced from reference TRBV28 and TRBJ2-1, is DVKVTQSSRYLVKRTGEKVFLECVQDMDHENMFWYRQDPGLGLRLIYFSYDVKMKEKGDIPEGYSVSREKKERFSLILESASTNQTSMYLCASSPLNEQFFGPGTRLTVL.

The chain employs TRBV29-1 and TRBJ2-5; 8 bases map to TRBD2. The CDR3 is made up of 14 amino acids. In germline, CDR1 is SQVTM, CDR2 ANQGSEA. V gave up 4 bases and J gave up 5 bases; unmatched junction bases: 9. CDR3 amino acids: CSVAPQRGPETQYF. CDR3 nucleotide sequence: TGCAGCGTTGCCCCCCAGCGGGGGCCCGAGACCCAGTACTTC. Full variable domain (missing parts from reference TRBV29-1 and TRBJ2-5): SAVISQKPSRDICQRGTSLTIQCQVDSQVTMMFWYRQQPGQSLTLIATANQGSEATYESGFVIDKFPISRPNLTFSTLTVSNMSPEDSSIYLCSVAPQRGPETQYFGPGTRLLVL.

The sample holds a few counts of this clone. V is TRBV4-3 and J is TRBJ2-1, with D tentatively TRBD1 (5 bases). The V end was cut by 2 bases, the J end by 9 bases, with 14 bases between. The germline CDR1 and CDR2 sequences are LGHNA and YSLEER. The CDR3 is 14 residues long. Here the CDR3 reads CASSQHPAQGEQFF. CDR3 DNA: TGCGCCAGCAGCCAACATCCCGCCCAGGGTGAGCAGTTCTTC.

This clone was counted only a few times. The sample holds other DNA sequences that translate to the same CDR3. CDR3 bases: TGTGCCAGCAGCGTATATACCGGGGAGCTGTTTTTT. This encodes CASSVYTGELFF. J is TRBJ2-2 and V is TRBV9; D not certain. This CDR3 contains 12 residues. Trimming shortened V by 1 base and J by 5 bases, and 3 bases separated the two germline ends. The V gene's germline CDR1 is SGDLS and CDR2 YYNGEE.

The rearrangement links TRBV28 to TRBJ1-1; D is undetermined. Germline CDR1 and CDR2: MDHEN and SYDVKM. The CDR3 contains 12 residues. V lost 3 bases and J 6 bases, leaving 8 bases between the germline ends. This chain's CDR3 is CASSFSRAEAFF. CDR3 bases: TGTGCCAGCAGTTTCTCGAGGGCTGAAGCTTTCTTT.

This rearrangement joins TRBV9 to TRBJ1-1; a weak D match, TRBD1 (5 bases). This CDR3 has 14 amino acids. V lost 2 bases and J lost 5, with 13 bases in between. Looked up from germline, CDR1 is SGDLS and CDR2 is YYNGEE. DNA of the CDR3: TGTGCCAGCAGCGTGCGACAGACTGGAACTGAAGCTTTCTTT. This codes for CASSVRQTGTEAFF.

This chain links TRBV30 with TRBJ1-1; D is unclear. Germline-derived CDR1 and CDR2 are GTSNPN and SVGIG (reference sequence). V lost 0 bases and J 2 bases, leaving 7 bases between the germline ends. CDR3 length equals 13 residues. The CDR3 DNA is TGTGCCTGGAGTGTAGTTTCTAACACTGAAGCTTTCTTT. Translation: CAWSVVSNTEAFF.

The rearrangement joins TRBV28 to TRBJ2-7, with D possibly being TRBD1 or TRBD2 (5 bases each). Looked up from germline, CDR1 is MDHEN and CDR2 is SYDVKM. V was cut by 5 bases and J by 6 bases, with 23 bases left in between. The CDR3 consists of 16 residues. The CDR3 spells CASSAHLGRDLGEQYF. CDR3 in DNA: TGTGCCAGCAGTGCCCACCTAGGTAGGGACCTGGGCGAGCAGTACTTC.

The gene calls are TRBV15 and TRBJ2-3; D possibly corresponds to TRBD1 (6 bases). Germline V gives CDR1 LNHNV, CDR2 YYDKDF (reference sequence). The CDR3 has 17 residues. V shed 2 bases and J shed 2 bases, with 17 bases lying between them. CDR3 sequence reads: CATSRKLATGTTDTQYF. The CDR3 nucleotides read TGTGCCACCAGCAGAAAATTGGCGACAGGTACCACAGATACGCAGTATTTT.

This clone was seen a few times. This chain connects TRBV20-1 to TRBJ1-4; no definite D call. Trimming cost V 7 bases and J 11 bases, with 14 bases left between them. CDR1 and CDR2 (germline): DFQATT, SNEGSKA (reference sequence). This CDR3 is 11 amino acids long. The CDR3 sequence is CSVSPGGKLFF. CDR3 in DNA: TGCAGTGTCTCCCCAGGCGGCAAACTGTTTTTT.

This sequence joins TRBV4-3 and TRBJ2-3, with 11 nucleotides matching TRBD2. J gave up 0 bases and V 1 base, and 0 bases lay outside the gene matches. Looked up from germline, CDR1 is LGHNA and CDR2 is YSLEER. This CDR3 comprises 16 residues. The CDR3 DNA sequence: TGCGCCAGCAGCCAAGGGACTAGCGGGAGCACAGATACGCAGTATTTT. Its protein is CASSQGTSGSTDTQYF.

This chain connects TRBV18 to TRBJ2-5, with 9 bases lining up with TRBD1. The CDR3 has 13 residues. The germline CDR1 and CDR2 sequences are KGHSH and LQKENI. J lost 4 bases, V lost 5 bases, and 2 bases had no gene match. The DNA of the CDR3 is TGTGCCAGCTCAGCGGGACAGGGAGAGACCCAGTACTTC. The encoded protein is CASSAGQGETQYF.

This clone showed up just a few times. The rearrangement links TRBV18 to TRBJ2-6, with unresolved D. The germline gives CDR1 KGHSH, CDR2 LQKENI. V shed 3 bases and J shed 0 bases, with 12 bases lying between them. The CDR3 runs 17 residues. CDR3 DNA: TGTGCCAGCTCACCGTATGGACCGAGCTCTGGGGCCAACGTCCTGACTTTC. Translated: CASSPYGPSSGANVLTF.

This clone was detected only a few times. V and J are TRBV11-2 and TRBJ2-7; D call uncertain. Per germline, CDR1 SGHAT and CDR2 FQNNGV. The CDR3 is 14 residues long. The germline V and J ends were trimmed by 4 bases and 5 bases, with 15 bases remaining between them. This chain's CDR3 is CASSYGLRYNEQYF. The CDR3 DNA reads as TGTGCCAGCAGCTACGGATTAAGATATAACGAGCAGTACTTC.

This clone showed up just a few times. The chain links TRBV5-4 to TRBJ2-1; D ambiguous. The germline CDR1 and CDR2 sequences are SGHNT and YYREEE (reference sequence). The CDR3 consists of 15 residues. Deletions cut 1 base from V and 5 bases from J, with 13 bases between. The CDR3 sequence is CASSLSGSNNNEQFF. The CDR3 DNA sequence: TGTGCCAGCAGCTTGTCCGGGTCCAACAACAATGAGCAGTTCTTC.

V gene TRBV7-9 combines with J gene TRBJ2-1; weak D call: TRBD1 (6 bases). Between the trimmed V and J ends, which lost 0 bases and 5 bases, there was a span of 11 bases. This CDR3 comprises 15 residues. Germline V gene sequence: CDR1 SEHNR, CDR2 FQNEAQ (reference sequence). In nucleotides, the CDR3 is TGTGCCAGCAGCTTAGCCGGGACACGTAACAATGAGCAGTTCTTC. Residues: CASSLAGTRNNEQFF.

This chain joins TRBV19 and TRBJ1-2, with no clear D. Germline V gene lookup returns CDR1 LNHDA and CDR2 SQIVND (reference sequence). This CDR3 comprises 13 residues. V shed 9 bases and J shed 7 bases, with 18 bases lying between them. Written as DNA, the CDR3 is TGTGCCAGCACTACCACCGACATCGTTGGCTACACCTTC. Translated: CASTTTDIVGYTF.

The rearrangement uses TRBV25-1 and TRBJ1-6; perhaps TRBD1 as D (6 bases). Germline CDR1 and CDR2: MGHDK and SYGVNS. The CDR3 is 13 amino acids. The V end was cut by 6 bases, the J end by 7 bases, with 10 bases between. The CDR3 sequence: CASRDSRNSPLHF. CDR3 sequence (DNA): TGTGCCAGCAGGGACAGCCGGAATTCACCCCTCCACTTT.

The chain couples TRBV6-5 to TRBJ2-1; 8 nucleotides agree with TRBD2. Germline V gene lookup returns CDR1 MNHEY and CDR2 SVGAGI. The CDR3 loop spans 13 amino acids. Germline trimming cut 7 bases from V and 6 bases from J; bases unmatched to any gene: 5. As DNA, the CDR3 is TGTGCCAGCACTGTCGCGGGGGGCAATGAGCAGTTCTTC. Translation: CASTVAGGNEQFF.

This chain uses TRBV5-1 with TRBJ2-1; 8 nucleotides align to TRBD1. V dropped 4 bases and J dropped 3; count of bases not matched to a gene: 3. CDR1 SGHRS and CDR2 YFSETQ come from the germline V gene. This CDR3 has 14 amino acids. The chain's CDR3 is CASSEDRVYNEQFF. The CDR3 DNA reads TGCGCCAGCAGCGAGGACAGGGTCTACAATGAGCAGTTCTTC.

V and J are TRBV7-2 and TRBJ2-1; unclear D gene. The CDR3 is 13 residues long. Germline values: CDR1 SGHTA, CDR2 FQGNSA. Trimming removed 4 bases at V and 6 bases at J, with 10 bases between. CDR3 bases: TGTGCCAGCAGCTCGCTAGAATTCAATGAGCAGTTCTTC. This codes for CASSSLEFNEQFF.

The chain links TRBV27 to TRBJ1-2, with TRBD1 matching over 9 bases. Germline V gene data show CDR1 as MNHEY and CDR2 as SMNVEV (reference sequence). The CDR3 is 14 residues long. J gave up 7 bases and V 8 bases, and 11 bases lay outside the gene matches. The DNA of the CDR3 is TGTGCCAGCCGAGGGACAGGGTCGTTAGGTGGCTACACCTTC. Translation gives CASRGTGSLGGYTF.